The 30 T cell receptor beta chains reported below all come from one sample, sequenced in a study of cytomegalovirus exposure and HLA in healthy donors (TCRdb year 2017). The library was built by means of the immunoSEQ multiplex PCR assay. The multiplex PCR relied on a mix of 60 forward primers for TCR Vbeta segments and 13 reverse primers for TCR Jbeta segments. Held by TCRdb, this immuneACCESS table contains in-frame sequences only and omits some clones. Under half of the omission traces to an unresolved V gene where checked; the cause of the rest is unknown. This sample has under 140,000 clones in its table, and approximately 83% of those were observed once. Of the sample, around 2% is held by the ten largest clones. Material: PBMCs. These receptors came from a man in his forties or fifties in good health and CMV-seronegative.

There are a few counts of this clone. The chain employs TRBV19 and TRBJ2-1, with D possibly being TRBD2 (6 bases). CDR3 length: 13 residues. V was pared by 2 bases and J by 5 bases, with 7 bases between. Germline V gene lookup returns CDR1 LNHDA and CDR2 SQIVND (reference sequence). CDR3 amino acids: CASSISGHNEQFF. CDR3 nucleotides: TGTGCCAGTAGTATAAGCGGGCACAATGAGCAGTTCTTC.

The chain uses TRBV6-5 and TRBJ1-1; 8 bases align to TRBD1. The CDR3 has 11 amino acids. Germline CDR1 is MNHEY and CDR2 is SVGAGI. V dropped 7 bases and J dropped 5; count of bases not matched to a gene: 0. DNA of the CDR3: TGTGCCAGCAACAGGGGGACTGAAGCTTTCTTT. Translating it yields CASNRGTEAFF.

The V call is TRBV5-1, the J call TRBJ1-3, with D unresolved. Trimming removed 6 bases from V and 0 bases from J, with 13 bases in between. Looked up from germline, CDR1 is SGHRS and CDR2 is YFSETQ. The CDR3 contains 15 residues. CDR3 bases: TGCGCCAGCACCCGAGGCGGGGACTCTGGAAACACCATATATTTT. Its protein is CASTRGGDSGNTIYF.

V is TRBV10-3 and J is TRBJ2-5; D is unclear. V lost 0 bases, J lost 2 bases, and 4 bases lay in between. The germline V gene encodes CDR1 ENHRY and CDR2 SYGVKD. This CDR3 spans 13 amino acids. The DNA of the CDR3 is TGTGCCATCAGTGAGTCTCAGCAAGAGACCCAGTACTTC. Protein: CAISESQQETQYF.

This clone has only a few counts. The genes are TRBV9 and TRBJ1-3, with unresolved D. Trimming removed 6 bases from V and 1 base from J, with 5 bases in between. Germline V lookup: CDR1 SGDLS, CDR2 YYNGEE. This CDR3 spans 12 amino acids. This CDR3 reads CASTNSGNTIYF. The CDR3 nucleotides read TGTGCCAGCACCAATTCTGGAAACACCATATATTTT.

This clone was counted a single time. The chain couples TRBV9 to TRBJ2-1, with 10 positions matching TRBD2. CDR1 SGDLS and CDR2 YYNGEE come from the germline V gene. Losses at the gene ends were 0 bases for V and 7 bases for J; bases not matched to a gene: 7. CDR3 length: 16 residues. The CDR3 sequence: CASSVESGGAGNEQFF. In nucleotides, the CDR3 is TGTGCCAGCAGCGTAGAAAGCGGGGGGGCGGGAAATGAGCAGTTCTTC. The full variable domain, with the rest looked up from reference TRBV9 and TRBJ2-1, is DSGVTQTPKHLITATGQRVTLRCSPRSGDLSVYWYQQSLDQGLQFLIQYYNGEERAKGNILERFSAQQFPDLHSELNLSSLELGDSALYFCASSVESGGAGNEQFFGPGTRLTVL.

The chain joins TRBV7-2 to TRBJ1-2; possibly TRBD1 for D (6 bases). The V end was cut by 5 bases, the J end by 0 bases, with 13 bases between. Germline V CDR1 and CDR2: SGHTA, FQGNSA. The CDR3 has 15 residues. The CDR3 nucleotides are TGTGCCAGCAGCCAGGGGACGTTTTCTAACTATGGCTACACCTTC. The encoded protein is CASSQGTFSNYGYTF.

This clone was found a few times. The CDR3 DNA reads TGTGCCAGCAGTTACTCCGGGACAGGGCCATACGAGCAGTACTTC. Translating it yields CASSYSGTGPYEQYF. The chain combines TRBV6-5 with TRBJ2-7; TRBD1 agrees at 9 bases. CDR1 and CDR2 from the germline V gene are MNHEY and SVGAGI. V was clipped by 0 bases and J by 4 bases; unmatched bases: 4. The CDR3 sequence is 15 residues long.

This clone was counted only a few times. The chain carries TRBV5-5 and TRBJ1-6; 7 nucleotides match TRBD1. The CDR3 spans 15 residues. The J segment lost 8 bases and the V segment lost 0 bases, leaving 5 bases of the junction unmatched. Germline V lookup: CDR1 SGHKS, CDR2 YYEKEE (reference sequence). CDR3 DNA: TGTGCCAGCAGCTTGGGTGGGACAGCTTATTCACCCCTCCACTTT. Protein product: CASSLGGTAYSPLHF.

Only one count was recorded for this clone. The chain carries TRBV6-1 and TRBJ2-7; 8 nucleotides agree with TRBD1. This CDR3 contains 13 residues. CDR1 is MNHNS, CDR2 SASEGT, per germline. V lost 7 bases and J lost 2; bases outside the gene matches: 4. CDR3 sequence: CASKRTGPYEQYF. The CDR3 nucleotides read TGTGCCAGCAAACGGACAGGGCCCTACGAGCAGTACTTC.

The chain couples TRBV9 to TRBJ1-6; D gene uncertain. Per germline, CDR1 SGDLS and CDR2 YYNGEE. This CDR3 contains 15 residues. V dropped 4 bases and J dropped 7 bases, with 15 bases sitting between them. The CDR3 region has the DNA TGTGCCAGCAGCCCCACCAAGGGAGGAAATTCACCCCTCCACTTT. It specifies CASSPTKGGNSPLHF.

This clone occurred once. The V call is TRBV28, the J call TRBJ1-2; the D gene is possibly TRBD1 (5 bases). With 3 bases removed from V and 4 bases from J, the gap between germline ends came to 9 bases. Germline lookup yields CDR1 MDHEN and CDR2 SYDVKM. The CDR3 is made up of 13 amino acids. As DNA, the CDR3 is TGTGCCAGCAGTTTGCCGGGGGGCTATGGCTACACCTTC. Its protein is CASSLPGGYGYTF.

This clone appeared once. This rearrangement joins TRBV30 to TRBJ2-7; 7 bases agree with TRBD1. The germline CDR1 and CDR2 sequences are GTSNPN and SVGIG (reference sequence). This CDR3 region has 12 residues. V was clipped by 7 bases and J by 2 bases; unmatched bases: 5. This CDR3 is CASTTGPYEQYF. The CDR3 nucleotides are TGTGCCTCAACGACAGGGCCCTACGAGCAGTACTTC.

This sequence joins TRBV18 and TRBJ2-3, with D possibly matching TRBD2 (6 bases). The germline V and J ends were trimmed by 4 bases and 4 bases, with 12 bases remaining between them. CDR3 size: 14 residues. The germline CDR1 and CDR2 sequences are KGHSH and LQKENI. The CDR3 coding sequence is TGTGCCAGCTCACGCCCCCCGGGGGCAGATACGCAGTATTTT. Translation: CASSRPPGADTQYF.

This rearrangement joins TRBV11-2 to TRBJ1-2, with 8 bases matching TRBD1. Germline loops: CDR1 SGHAT, CDR2 FQNNGV. This CDR3 region has 13 residues. J gave up 7 bases and V 5 bases, and 6 bases lay outside the gene matches. CDR3 DNA: TGTGCCAGCAGCCTACCCGACAGGGGTGGCTACACCTTC. It yields the protein CASSLPDRGGYTF.

CDR3 nucleotide sequence: TGTGCCAGCAGCTTAGCAACATTCGAGGGTGGAGCTTTCTTT. Translated: CASSLATFEGGAFF. The genes are TRBV7-8 and TRBJ1-1; D ambiguous. The length of the CDR3 is 14 residues. Per germline, CDR1 SGHVS and CDR2 FQNEAQ. V lost 0 bases and J 10 bases, leaving 15 bases between the germline ends. Filled out from reference TRBV7-8 and TRBJ1-1, the complete variable domain reads GAGVSQSPRYKVAKRGQDVALRCDPISGHVSLFWYQQALGQGPEFLTYFQNEAQLDKSGLPSDRFFAERPEGSVSTLKIQRTQQEDSAVYLCASSLATFEGGAFFGQGTRLTVV.

The chain links TRBV15 to TRBJ1-3; TRBD1 is a possible D gene (5 bases). The V and J ends lost 0 bases and 2 bases respectively, with 11 bases between them. The CDR3 contains 16 residues. The germline CDR1 and CDR2 sequences are LNHNV and YYDKDF (reference sequence). The CDR3 loop is CATSRDQAGTGNTIYF. The CDR3 nucleotides are TGTGCCACCAGCAGAGATCAAGCAGGGACTGGAAACACCATATATTTT.

This rearrangement joins TRBV2 to TRBJ1-3; D is possibly TRBD1 (6 bases). The CDR3 extends over 15 amino acids. From germline, CDR1 is SNHLY and CDR2 FYNNEI. Trimming took off 6 bases at V and 0 bases at J, with 12 bases between the two ends. Here the CDR3 reads CASSLQGYSGNTIYF. In DNA form, the CDR3 reads TGTGCCAGCAGCTTACAGGGCTACTCTGGAAACACCATATATTTT.

The rearrangement uses TRBV5-1 and TRBJ2-3; D remains ambiguous. Trimming shortened V by 0 bases and J by 2 bases, and 10 bases separated the two germline ends. CDR1 is SGHRS and CDR2 is YFSETQ in the germline V gene. The CDR3 runs 15 residues. The CDR3 here is CASSLALGPTDTQYF. For the CDR3, the DNA is TGCGCCAGCAGCTTGGCCCTTGGCCCCACAGATACGCAGTATTTT.

V and J are TRBV25-1 and TRBJ2-3; no reliable D call. The CDR3 extends over 13 amino acids. CDR1 and CDR2 (germline): MGHDK, SYGVNS. Trimming removed 5 bases at V and 1 base at J, with 7 bases between. The CDR3 sequence: CASSMRGTDTQYF. In DNA form, the CDR3 reads TGTGCCAGCAGTATGCGCGGCACAGATACGCAGTATTTT.

J is TRBJ1-5 and V is TRBV7-8, with no clear D. CDR3 size: 13 residues. V was pared by 3 bases and J by 3 bases, with 6 bases between. The germline gives CDR1 SGHVS, CDR2 FQNEAQ. The CDR3 sequence is CASSFRDNQPQHF. CDR3 nucleotide sequence: TGTGCCAGCAGCTTCCGCGACAATCAGCCCCAGCATTTT.

The gene calls are TRBV29-1 and TRBJ1-1; no clear D gene. V lost 6 bases to trimming and J lost 4 bases, with 9 bases between them. CDR1 SQVTM and CDR2 ANQGSEA come from the germline V gene. The CDR3 spans 11 residues. In DNA form, the CDR3 reads TGCAGCGTCAGAAACCCCACTGAAGCTTTCTTT. This codes for CSVRNPTEAFF.

About this clone itself: The sample holds other DNA sequences that translate to the same CDR3. This sequence joins TRBV30 and TRBJ1-6; 7 bases fit TRBD1. J was trimmed by 9 bases and V by 3 bases; bases with no gene match: 5. This CDR3 is built from 13 residues. The germline V gene encodes CDR1 GTSNPN and CDR2 SVGIG (reference sequence). The CDR3 sequence: CAWRGQKASPLHF. The CDR3 nucleotides are TGTGCCTGGAGGGGACAGAAGGCTTCACCCCTCCACTTT.

The genes are TRBV6-5 and TRBJ1-4; possible D gene TRBD1, 6 bases. Germline CDR1 MNHEY, CDR2 SVGAGI. The CDR3 spans 14 residues. V shed 5 bases and J shed 2 bases, with 9 bases lying between them. This CDR3 reads CASSRGGTNEKLFF. The CDR3 nucleotides read TGTGCCAGCAGTAGGGGGGGGACTAATGAAAAACTGTTTTTT.

The chain links TRBV29-1 to TRBJ1-4; the match to TRBD1 covers 7 bases. Germline lookup yields CDR1 SQVTM and CDR2 ANQGSEA. This CDR3 is built from 13 residues. V gave up 5 bases and J gave up 3 bases; unmatched junction bases: 3. CDR3 in amino acids: CSVKGAPNEKLFF. The CDR3 DNA reads as TGCAGCGTTAAGGGGGCTCCTAATGAAAAACTGTTTTTT.

CDR3 region: CASSYSRFYNSPLHF. As DNA, the CDR3 is TGTGCCAGCAGTTACTCGAGATTCTATAATTCACCCCTCCACTTT. The gene calls are TRBV6-5 and TRBJ1-6; no clear D. Germline V CDR1 and CDR2: MNHEY, SVGAGI. The CDR3 is 15 amino acids. The V and J ends lost 0 bases and 3 bases respectively, with 6 bases between them.

CDR3 protein: CATSRGRANKNIQYF. The CDR3 coding sequence is TGTGCCACCAGCAGAGGGCGGGCGAACAAAAACATTCAGTACTTC. The J gene is TRBJ2-4, the V gene TRBV15; possibly TRBD2 for D (5 bases). This CDR3 region has 15 residues. Looked up from germline, CDR1 is LNHNV and CDR2 is YYDKDF (reference sequence). V was cut by 1 base and J by 3 bases, with 10 bases left in between. The variable domain in full, with the rest retrieved from reference TRBV15 and TRBJ2-4, is DAMVIQNPRYQVTQFGKPVTLSCSQTLNHNVMYWYQQKSSQAPKLLFHYYDKDFNNEADTPDNFQSRRPNTSFCFLDIRSPGLGDTAMYLCATSRGRANKNIQYFGAGTRLSVL.

The chain uses TRBV29-1 and TRBJ2-1; D is undetermined. CDR1 is SQVTM, CDR2 ANQGSEA, per germline. V gave up 7 bases and J gave up 9 bases, with 16 bases separating them. This CDR3 region has 12 residues. The CDR3 protein is CSATRLSGEQFF. The CDR3 DNA reads as TGCAGCGCCACTCGGTTATCGGGTGAGCAGTTCTTC.

This chain connects TRBV7-2 to TRBJ1-6; tentative D call: TRBD1 (6 bases). Per the germline V gene, CDR1 is SGHTA and CDR2 is FQGNSA. Trimming pared 6 bases from V and 14 bases from J, leaving 14 bases between. There are 12 residues in the CDR3. The CDR3 loop is CASRAGDSTLHF. For the CDR3, the DNA is TGTGCCAGCAGAGCAGGGGATAGCACCCTCCACTTT. The full variable domain, rest sourced from reference TRBV7-2 and TRBJ1-6, is GAGVSQSPSNKVTEKGKDVELRCDPISGHTALYWYRQSLGQGLEFLIYFQGNSAPDKSGLPSDRFSAERTGGSVSTLTIQRTQQEDSAVYLCASRAGDSTLHFGNGTRLTVT.

V and J are TRBV28 and TRBJ1-1, with a possible D match to TRBD1 (5 bases). Germline loops: CDR1 MDHEN, CDR2 SYDVKM. The CDR3 contains 15 residues. Trimming cost V 5 bases and J 9 bases, with 22 bases left between them. The CDR3 sequence is CASSPPGQPPLKAFF. The CDR3, as DNA: TGTGCCAGCAGTCCTCCTGGACAACCCCCTCTCAAAGCTTTCTTT.